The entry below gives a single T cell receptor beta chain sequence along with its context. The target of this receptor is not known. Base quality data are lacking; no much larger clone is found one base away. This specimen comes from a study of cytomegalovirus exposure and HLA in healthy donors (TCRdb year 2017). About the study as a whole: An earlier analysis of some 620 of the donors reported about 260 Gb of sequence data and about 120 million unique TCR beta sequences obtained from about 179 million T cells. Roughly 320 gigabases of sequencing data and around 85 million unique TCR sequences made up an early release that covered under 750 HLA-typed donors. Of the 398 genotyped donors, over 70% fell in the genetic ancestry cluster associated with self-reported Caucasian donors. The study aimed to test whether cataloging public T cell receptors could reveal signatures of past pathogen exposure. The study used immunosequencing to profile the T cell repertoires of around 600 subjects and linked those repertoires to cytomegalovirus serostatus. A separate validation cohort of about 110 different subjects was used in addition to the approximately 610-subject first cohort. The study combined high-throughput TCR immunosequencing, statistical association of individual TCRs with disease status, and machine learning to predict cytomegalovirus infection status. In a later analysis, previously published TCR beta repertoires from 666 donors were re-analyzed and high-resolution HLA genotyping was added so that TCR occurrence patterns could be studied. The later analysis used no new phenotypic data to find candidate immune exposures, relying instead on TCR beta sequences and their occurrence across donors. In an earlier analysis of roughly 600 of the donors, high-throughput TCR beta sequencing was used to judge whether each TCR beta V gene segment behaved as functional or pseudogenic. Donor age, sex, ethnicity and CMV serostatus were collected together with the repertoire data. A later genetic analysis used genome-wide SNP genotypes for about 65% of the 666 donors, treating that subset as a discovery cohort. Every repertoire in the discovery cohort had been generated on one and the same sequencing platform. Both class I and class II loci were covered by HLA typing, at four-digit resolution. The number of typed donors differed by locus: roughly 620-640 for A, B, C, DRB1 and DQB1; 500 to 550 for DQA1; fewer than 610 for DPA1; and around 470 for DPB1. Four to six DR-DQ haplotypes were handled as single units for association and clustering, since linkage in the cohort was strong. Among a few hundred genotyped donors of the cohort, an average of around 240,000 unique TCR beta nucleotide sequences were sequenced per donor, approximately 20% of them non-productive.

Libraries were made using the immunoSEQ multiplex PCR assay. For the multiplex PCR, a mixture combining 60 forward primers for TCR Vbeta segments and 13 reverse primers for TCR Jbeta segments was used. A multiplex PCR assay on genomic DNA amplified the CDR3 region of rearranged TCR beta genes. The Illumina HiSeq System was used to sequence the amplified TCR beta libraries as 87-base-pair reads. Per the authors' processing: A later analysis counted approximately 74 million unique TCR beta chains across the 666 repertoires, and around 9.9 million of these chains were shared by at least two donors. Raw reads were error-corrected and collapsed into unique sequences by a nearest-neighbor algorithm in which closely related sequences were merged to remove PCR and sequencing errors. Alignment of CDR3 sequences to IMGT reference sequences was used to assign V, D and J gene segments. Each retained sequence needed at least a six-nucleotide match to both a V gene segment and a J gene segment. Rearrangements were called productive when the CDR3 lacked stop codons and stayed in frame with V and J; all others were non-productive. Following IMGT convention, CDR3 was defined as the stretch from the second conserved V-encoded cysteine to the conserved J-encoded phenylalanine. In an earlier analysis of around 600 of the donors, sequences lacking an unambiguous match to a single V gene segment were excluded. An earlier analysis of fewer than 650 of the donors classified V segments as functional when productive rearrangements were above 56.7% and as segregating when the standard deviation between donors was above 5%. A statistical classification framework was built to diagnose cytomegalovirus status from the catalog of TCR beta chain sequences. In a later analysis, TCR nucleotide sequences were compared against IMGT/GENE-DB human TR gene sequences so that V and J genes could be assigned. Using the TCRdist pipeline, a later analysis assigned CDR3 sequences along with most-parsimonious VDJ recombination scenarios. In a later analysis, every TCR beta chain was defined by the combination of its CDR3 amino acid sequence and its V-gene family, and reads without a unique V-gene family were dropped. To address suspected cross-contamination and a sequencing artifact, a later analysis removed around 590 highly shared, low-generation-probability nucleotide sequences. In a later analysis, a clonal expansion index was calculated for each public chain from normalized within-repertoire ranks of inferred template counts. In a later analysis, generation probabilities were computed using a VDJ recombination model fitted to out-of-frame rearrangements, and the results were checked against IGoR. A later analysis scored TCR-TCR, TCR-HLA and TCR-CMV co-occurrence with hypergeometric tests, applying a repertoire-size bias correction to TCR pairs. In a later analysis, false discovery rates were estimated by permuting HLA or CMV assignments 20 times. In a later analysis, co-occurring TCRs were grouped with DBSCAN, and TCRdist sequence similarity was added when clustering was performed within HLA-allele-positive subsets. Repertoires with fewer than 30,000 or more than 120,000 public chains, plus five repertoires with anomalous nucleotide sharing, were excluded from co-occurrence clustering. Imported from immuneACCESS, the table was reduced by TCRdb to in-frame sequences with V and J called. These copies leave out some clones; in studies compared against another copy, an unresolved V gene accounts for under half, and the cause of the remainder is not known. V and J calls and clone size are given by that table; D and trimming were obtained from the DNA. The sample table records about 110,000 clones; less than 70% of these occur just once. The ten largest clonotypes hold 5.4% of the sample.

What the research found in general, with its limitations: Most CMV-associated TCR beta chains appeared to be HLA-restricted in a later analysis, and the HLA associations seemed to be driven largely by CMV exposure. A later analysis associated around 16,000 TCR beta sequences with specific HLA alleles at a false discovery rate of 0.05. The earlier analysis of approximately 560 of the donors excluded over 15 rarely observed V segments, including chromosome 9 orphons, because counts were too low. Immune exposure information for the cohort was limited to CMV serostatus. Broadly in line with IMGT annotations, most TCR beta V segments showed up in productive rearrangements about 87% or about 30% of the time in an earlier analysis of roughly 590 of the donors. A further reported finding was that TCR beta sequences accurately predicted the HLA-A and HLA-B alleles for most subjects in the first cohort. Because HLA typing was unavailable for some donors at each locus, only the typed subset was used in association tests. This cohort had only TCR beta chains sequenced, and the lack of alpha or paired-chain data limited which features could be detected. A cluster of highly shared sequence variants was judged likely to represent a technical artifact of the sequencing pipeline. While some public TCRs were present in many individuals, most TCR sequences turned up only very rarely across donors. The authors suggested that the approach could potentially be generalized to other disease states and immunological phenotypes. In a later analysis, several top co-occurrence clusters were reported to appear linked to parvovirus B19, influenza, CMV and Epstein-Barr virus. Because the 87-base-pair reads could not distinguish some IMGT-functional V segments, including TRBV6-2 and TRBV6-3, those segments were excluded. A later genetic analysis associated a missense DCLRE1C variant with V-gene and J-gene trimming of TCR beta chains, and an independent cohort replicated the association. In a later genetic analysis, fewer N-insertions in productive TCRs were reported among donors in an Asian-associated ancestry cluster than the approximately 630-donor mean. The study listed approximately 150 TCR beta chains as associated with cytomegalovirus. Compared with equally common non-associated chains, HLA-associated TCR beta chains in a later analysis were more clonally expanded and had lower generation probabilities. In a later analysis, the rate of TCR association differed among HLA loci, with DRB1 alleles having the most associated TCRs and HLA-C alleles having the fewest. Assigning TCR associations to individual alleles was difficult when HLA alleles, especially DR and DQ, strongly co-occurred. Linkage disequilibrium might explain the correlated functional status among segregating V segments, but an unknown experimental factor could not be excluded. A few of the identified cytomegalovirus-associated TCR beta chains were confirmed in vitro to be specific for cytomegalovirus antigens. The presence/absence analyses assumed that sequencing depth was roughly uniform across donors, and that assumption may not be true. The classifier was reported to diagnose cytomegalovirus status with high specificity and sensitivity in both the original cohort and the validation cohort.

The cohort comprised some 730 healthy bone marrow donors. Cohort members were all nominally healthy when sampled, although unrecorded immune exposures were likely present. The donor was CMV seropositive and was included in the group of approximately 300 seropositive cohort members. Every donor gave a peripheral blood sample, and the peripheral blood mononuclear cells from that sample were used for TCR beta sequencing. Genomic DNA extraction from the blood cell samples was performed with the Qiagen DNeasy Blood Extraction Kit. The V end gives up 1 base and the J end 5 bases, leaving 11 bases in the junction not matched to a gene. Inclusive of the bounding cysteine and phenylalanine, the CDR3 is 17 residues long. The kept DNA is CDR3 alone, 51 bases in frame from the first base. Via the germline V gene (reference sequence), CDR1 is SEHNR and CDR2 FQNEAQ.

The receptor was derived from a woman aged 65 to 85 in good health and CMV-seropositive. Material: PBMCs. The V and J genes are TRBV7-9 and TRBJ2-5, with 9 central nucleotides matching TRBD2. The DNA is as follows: TGTGCCAGCAGCTTAGGGCTAGCGGGGACTCGGAGGGAGACCCAGTACTTC. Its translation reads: CASSLGLAGTRRETQYF.